Sequencing of this T cell receptor (beta chain) was carried out in a study of CD8+CD57+ T cells in acquired aplastic anemia. The overall study: Among healthy donors, CD4+ cells averaged about 9.9 million reads.

This clonotype came up many times. Genomic DNA constituted the template upon which TCR beta VDJ and CDR3 profiling was performed. One entry per CDR3 protein, called by TCRdb with MiXCR from the reads. This table has roughly 420,000 distinct CDR3 sequences, 60% to 80% appearing once. There are 11 residues in the CDR3. V was clipped by 8 bases and J by 1 base, with 9 bases between them. CDR1 is GTSNPN and CDR2 is SVGIG in the germline V gene (reference sequence). Input material: sorted CD4+, CD8+, or CD8+CD57+ T cells (not recorded which) from PBMCs. V and J are TRBV30 and TRBJ2-7; D ambiguous. This clonotype was sampled from a human donor in good health, serving as a control. The CDR3 nucleotides are TGTGCCAGGAAAGAATCCTACGAGCAGTACTTC. This gives the protein CARKESYEQYF.